This T cell receptor beta chain derives from a study of T-cell memory formation after mild COVID-19. The CDR3 is 12 amino acids. V was pared by 6 bases and J by 6 bases, with 12 bases between. Germline V gene lookup returns CDR1 DFQATT and CDR2 SNEGSKA (reference sequence). TCRdb itself ran the 5' RACE reads through MiXCR, one entry per CDR3 protein. The data show 100,000 to 150,000 distinct CDR3 sequences, about 5.9% seen once. This TCR was sampled from an adult woman who had mild COVID-19 (a few samples of this study predate the infection). Cell type and time point are not known. The sequenced sample was PBMCs or a T cell subset sorted from them (not recorded which). The chain links TRBV20-1 to TRBJ2-1; D is possibly TRBD1 or TRBD2 (5 bases each). CDR3 sequence reads: CSARDLSNEQFF. The DNA of the CDR3 is TGCAGTGCCCGGGACCTGAGCAATGAGCAGTTCTTC.